The clone carrying this TCR beta chain has a handful of counts. Antigen unknown. The sample belongs to a study of CD8+ T cells in alopecia areata. As for treatment: oral pan-JAK inhibitor, 5-10 mg twice daily. As the sequencing template, cDNA was produced by extracting RNA and reverse transcribing it. Clones were sequenced by immunoSEQ multiplex PCR, and TCRdb holds only the in-frame ones, with some missing. In the table there are around 160,000 clones, 50% to 65% of which are singletons. The germline CDR1 and CDR2 sequences are SEHNR and FQNEAQ (reference sequence). The V segment lost 2 bases and the J segment 6 bases; nucleotides outside the gene matches: 8. The CDR3 contains 15 residues. General observations from the study: Clarity of TCR sharing across patients fell short of that in mice, possibly HLA-related.

The chain recombines TRBV7-9 with TRBJ2-3, with TRBD1 matching over 7 bases. This sequence was found in a human donor with alopecia areata. The sequenced sample was CD4+ T cells sorted from blood, obtained at week 24, from a patient treated with tofacitinib. This CDR3 reads CASSLSEGAGDTQYF. CDR3 coding DNA: TGTGCCAGCAGCTTATCAGAGGGGGCAGGGGATACGCAGTATTTT.